Each of the 27 T cell receptor beta chains below was sequenced from the same sample in a study of technical replicates of blood from a handful of donors. Some clones are missing from TCRdb's copy, which holds only in-frame ones; the method was immunoSEQ multiplex PCR. This sample carries roughly 93,000 clones, 95% of them seen once, and the ten largest clones take approximately 0.26%. Material: T cells isolated from PBMCs. The receptors shown here come from a human donor in good health.

This clone was observed a single time. The chain employs TRBV27 and TRBJ2-2; D gene ambiguous. The germline V gene encodes CDR1 MNHEY and CDR2 SMNVEV (reference sequence). This CDR3 has 12 residues. Trimming pared 2 bases from V and 6 bases from J, leaving 4 bases between. CDR3 protein: CASSLIAGELFF. Written as DNA, the CDR3 is TGTGCCAGCAGTTTAATCGCCGGGGAGCTGTTTTTT.

This sequence joins TRBV2 and TRBJ2-7; TRBD1 is a possible D gene (6 bases). The ends were cut back, 5 bases at V and 3 bases at J, with 14 bases in the middle. The length of the CDR3 is 14 residues. Germline CDR1 SNHLY, CDR2 FYNNEI. The CDR3 is CASSFRGNFYEQYF. DNA for the CDR3: TGTGCCAGCAGTTTCAGGGGTAATTTCTACGAGCAGTACTTC.

The chain recombines TRBV11-3 with TRBJ2-1; 11 positions agree with TRBD1. Germline V CDR1 and CDR2: SGHNT, YENEEA. Trimming removed 2 bases from V and 7 bases from J; junction bases left unmatched: 13. The CDR3 runs to 18 residues. In DNA form, the CDR3 reads TGTGCCAGCAGCTTAATGAGTGGGACAGGGGGTAGGGGTAATGAGCAGTTCTTC. It specifies CASSLMSGTGGRGNEQFF. Combining the CDR3 with reference TRBV11-3 and TRBJ2-1 gives the whole variable domain EAGVVQSPRYKIIEKKQPVAFWCNPISGHNTLYWYLQNLGQGPELLIRYENEEAVDDSQLPKDRFSAERLKGVDSTLKIQPAELGDSAVYLCASSLMSGTGGRGNEQFFGPGTRLTVL.

V gene TRBV19 combines with J gene TRBJ1-6, with a tentative D call TRBD1 (5 bases). The CDR3 is 14 amino acids. The germline V gene encodes CDR1 LNHDA and CDR2 SQIVND (reference sequence). The V gene lost 3 bases and the J gene lost 15 bases, with 18 bases spanning the gap. The CDR3, as DNA: TGTGCCAGTAGTATTTCTTTGACAGCCCGACTCCTCCACTTT. Translation: CASSISLTARLLHF.

This clone was seen just once. The V gene is TRBV7-8, the J gene TRBJ2-5; 10 bases are a match to TRBD2. This CDR3 is 16 amino acids long. The J segment lost 2 bases and the V segment lost 1 base, leaving 4 bases of the junction unmatched. Germline assignment: CDR1 SGHVS and CDR2 FQNEAQ. CDR3 sequence reads: CASSLVQRGGQETQYF. Here the CDR3 DNA reads TGTGCCAGCAGCTTAGTCCAGCGGGGGGGACAAGAGACCCAGTACTTC.

This chain connects TRBV28 to TRBJ2-3, with D possibly TRBD1 on 6 matching bases. CDR3 length: 15 amino acids. Germline loops: CDR1 MDHEN, CDR2 SYDVKM. Trimming took off 3 bases at V and 2 bases at J, with 12 bases between the two ends. The DNA of the CDR3 is TGTGCCAGCAGTTTGGGGGACACCAACACAGATACGCAGTATTTT. It yields the protein CASSLGDTNTDTQYF.

The V gene is TRBV2, the J gene TRBJ1-2; 8 bases match TRBD1. The CDR3 sequence is 14 residues long. The V segment lost 2 bases and the J segment 4 bases; nucleotides outside the gene matches: 3. CDR1 is SNHLY and CDR2 is FYNNEI in the germline V gene. CDR3 bases: TGTGCCAGCAGTGAAACACAGGGGGGCTATGGCTACACCTTC. The encoded protein is CASSETQGGYGYTF.

This chain joins TRBV6-1 and TRBJ2-7, with TRBD1 identical over 7 bases. The germline V gene has CDR1 MNHNS and CDR2 SASEGT. This CDR3 region has 15 residues. The V gene end was trimmed by 4 bases and the J gene end by 1 base; junction bases not matched to a gene: 7. The CDR3 sequence: CASSVSGTDSYEQYF. CDR3 coding DNA: TGTGCCAGCAGTGTCTCCGGGACAGATTCCTACGAGCAGTACTTC.

The chain uses TRBV27 and TRBJ2-1, with D possibly TRBD2 on 7 matching bases. CDR3 length equals 12 residues. CDR1 is MNHEY and CDR2 is SMNVEV in the germline V gene (reference sequence). V lost 5 bases to trimming and J lost 6 bases, with 8 bases between them. The CDR3 protein is CASSRGANEQFF. The CDR3 DNA follows: TGTGCCAGCAGTCGGGGGGCCAATGAGCAGTTCTTC.

The rearrangement uses TRBV9 and TRBJ2-4; TRBD1 matches at 7 bases. Germline assignment: CDR1 SGDLS and CDR2 YYNGEE. The CDR3 is 16 residues long. The J segment lost 7 bases and the V segment lost 0 bases, leaving 10 bases of the junction unmatched. As DNA, the CDR3 is TGTGCCAGCAGCGTAGCCTTCGGACAGGCTTGGAACATTCAGTACTTC. Amino acids: CASSVAFGQAWNIQYF.

The genes are TRBV10-3 and TRBJ2-7, with a possible D match to TRBD2 (5 bases). Germline lookup yields CDR1 ENHRY and CDR2 SYGVKD. CDR3 length equals 11 residues. V gave up 6 bases and J gave up 6 bases, with 9 bases separating them. The CDR3 nucleotides are TGTGCCATCAGGGGAGCGATCGAGCAGTACTTC. It translates to CAIRGAIEQYF.

The chain couples TRBV21-1 to TRBJ1-5; the D segment call TRBD1 is taken from the table without a DNA check. TRBV21-1 is given as a pseudogene. This CDR3 spans 14 amino acids. For the CDR3, the DNA is TGTGCCAGCAGCACGACAGGGCCCAATCAGCCCCAGCATTTT. This codes for CASSTTGPNQPQHF.

The V and J genes are TRBV7-9 and TRBJ1-6; the match to TRBD1 covers 7 bases. Per germline, CDR1 SEHNR and CDR2 FQNEAQ (reference sequence). J gave up 9 bases and V 8 bases, and 19 bases lay outside the gene matches. The CDR3 has 17 residues. The chain's CDR3 is CASVTSVEGARGSPLHF. CDR3 nucleotides: TGTGCCAGCGTCACGTCCGTGGAGGGGGCGCGAGGTTCACCCCTCCACTTT.

This clone has only one observation. The genes are TRBV6-5 and TRBJ1-2, with 7 bases identical to TRBD1. The CDR3 extends over 13 amino acids. V lost 5 bases to trimming and J lost 4 bases; unmatched junction nucleotides: 4. CDR1 MNHEY and CDR2 SVGAGI come from the germline V gene. The CDR3 bases are TGTGCCAGCAGTCAGGGGGTTATCTATGGCTACACCTTC. It translates to CASSQGVIYGYTF.

The CDR3: CASSPTGSYGYTF. CDR3 DNA sequence: TGTGCCAGCAGCCCGACAGGGTCCTATGGCTACACCTTC. This chain joins TRBV6-5 and TRBJ1-2; 7 nucleotides line up with TRBD1. The junction had 5 bases not matched to a gene; V was cut back by 6 bases and J by 4 bases. Germline V gives CDR1 MNHEY, CDR2 SVGAGI. The CDR3 is 13 residues long.

The V and J genes are TRBV18 and TRBJ2-7; TRBD2 matches 7 bases. The CDR3 spans 15 residues. V was pared by 4 bases and J by 5 bases, with 11 bases of the junction left unmatched. CDR1 is KGHSH, CDR2 LQKENI, per germline. CDR3 nucleotides: TGTGCCAGCTCACTTCAAGACTCGCGGGAGAACGAGCAGTACTTC. It encodes CASSLQDSRENEQYF.

The chain is built from TRBV7-9 and TRBJ2-7; tentative D call: TRBD2 (7 bases). The V gene's germline CDR1 is SEHNR and CDR2 FQNEAQ (reference sequence). The CDR3 is 16 amino acids. V gave up 4 bases and J gave up 0 bases, with 16 bases separating them. The CDR3 coding sequence is TGTGCCAGCAGCTCCCACCGGGGGGCGTTCTCCTACGAGCAGTACTTC. This encodes CASSSHRGAFSYEQYF. The variable domain in full, completed from reference TRBV7-9 and TRBJ2-7, reads DTGVSQNPRHKITKRGQNVTFRCDPISEHNRLYWYRQTLGQGPEFLTYFQNEAQLEKSRLLSDRFSAERPKGSFSTLEIQRTEQGDSAMYLCASSSHRGAFSYEQYFGPGTRLTVT.

This sequence joins TRBV5-1 and TRBJ2-2, with a weak D call TRBD1 (6 bases). This CDR3 has 15 residues. Trimming took 0 bases from V and 2 from J, leaving 8 bases between them. In germline, CDR1 is SGHRS, CDR2 YFSETQ. The CDR3 nucleotides are TGCGCCAGCAGCTTGGGAGGGGGAAACACCGGGGAGCTGTTTTTT. This translates into CASSLGGGNTGELFF.

The chain has TRBV5-1 and TRBJ2-1; 12 nucleotides agree with TRBD2. The CDR3 runs to 17 residues. With 1 base clipped from V and 3 bases from J, the junction kept 5 bases outside the gene matches. CDR1 SGHRS and CDR2 YFSETQ come from the germline V gene. The CDR3 sequence: CASSLKLAGGGYNEQFF. The CDR3 DNA reads TGCGCCAGCAGCTTGAAACTAGCGGGAGGTGGCTACAATGAGCAGTTCTTC.

On this clone itself: Sequence at one end of the junction differs from germline and may be a read error. J is TRBJ2-1 and V is TRBV2; 16 bases match TRBD2. The CDR3 has 16 amino acids. The germline V gene encodes CDR1 SNHLY and CDR2 FYNNEI. The CDR3 DNA sequence: TGTGCCAGCAGTAGTCCCGGGACTAGCGGGGGGGCCATTTCTCTCTTC. This translates into CASSSPGTSGGAISLF.

The chain has TRBV10-3 and TRBJ2-1, with 12 bases that match TRBD2. CDR1 is ENHRY, CDR2 SYGVKD, per germline. The V segment lost 6 bases and the J segment 8 bases; nucleotides outside the gene matches: 8. This CDR3 region has 15 residues. Written as DNA, the CDR3 is TGTGCCATCAGGGGTCTAGCGGGGGGGTTCGATGAGCAGTTCTTC. As protein: CAIRGLAGGFDEQFF.

The chain recombines TRBV19 with TRBJ2-7; 13 positions match TRBD2. The CDR3 consists of 20 residues. CDR1 is LNHDA, CDR2 SQIVND, per germline (reference sequence). V lost 5 bases and J lost 4; bases outside the gene matches: 20. Here the CDR3 DNA reads TGTGCCAGTAGTGTCACTAGCGGGGGGGCCGTAGGCCCCCAGGCGTACGAGCAGTACTTC. Translating it yields CASSVTSGGAVGPQAYEQYF.

V gene TRBV5-1 combines with J gene TRBJ2-1, with 8 bases aligning to TRBD1. The CDR3 covers 14 residues. CDR1 SGHRS and CDR2 YFSETQ come from the germline V gene. J was trimmed by 12 bases and V by 0 bases; bases with no gene match: 8. The CDR3 sequence: CASSLGQGPEGQFF. The DNA of the CDR3 is TGCGCCAGCAGCTTGGGACAGGGGCCCGAGGGGCAGTTCTTC.

The CDR3 DNA reads TGTGCCAGCAGTGAATCTTCGGGAGGGTCTGGCTACACCTTC. Translating it yields CASSESSGGSGYTF. The chain recombines TRBV25-1 with TRBJ1-2; no firm D call. Looked up from germline, CDR1 is MGHDK and CDR2 is SYGVNS. The germline V and J ends were trimmed by 1 base and 7 bases, with 13 bases remaining between them. The CDR3 contains 14 residues.

For the CDR3, the DNA is TGTGCCAGCTCACCGTCATCGGGGACAGGGGGTGGTGAAAAACTGTTTTTT. Translating it yields CASSPSSGTGGGEKLFF. V usage is TRBV18 and J usage is TRBJ1-4, with 11 bases identical to TRBD1. The length of the CDR3 is 17 residues. V lost 3 bases and J lost 7; bases outside the gene matches: 10. Per germline, CDR1 KGHSH and CDR2 LQKENI.

The rearrangement joins TRBV27 to TRBJ2-5; no definite D call. CDR1 is MNHEY, CDR2 SMNVEV, per germline (reference sequence). This CDR3 comprises 11 residues. V shed 5 bases and J shed 5 bases, with 6 bases lying between them. The CDR3 DNA is TGTGCCAGCAGTCCCCGGGAGACCCAGTACTTC. This sequence encodes CASSPRETQYF.

This chain links TRBV2 with TRBJ2-3; maybe TRBD2 (6 bases). The V gene lost 6 bases and the J gene lost 2 bases, with 15 bases spanning the gap. This CDR3 has 15 residues. Per the germline V gene, CDR1 is SNHLY and CDR2 is FYNNEI. This CDR3 reads CASSFSGRDTDTQYF. The CDR3 DNA follows: TGTGCCAGCAGCTTTAGCGGAAGGGACACAGATACGCAGTATTTT.